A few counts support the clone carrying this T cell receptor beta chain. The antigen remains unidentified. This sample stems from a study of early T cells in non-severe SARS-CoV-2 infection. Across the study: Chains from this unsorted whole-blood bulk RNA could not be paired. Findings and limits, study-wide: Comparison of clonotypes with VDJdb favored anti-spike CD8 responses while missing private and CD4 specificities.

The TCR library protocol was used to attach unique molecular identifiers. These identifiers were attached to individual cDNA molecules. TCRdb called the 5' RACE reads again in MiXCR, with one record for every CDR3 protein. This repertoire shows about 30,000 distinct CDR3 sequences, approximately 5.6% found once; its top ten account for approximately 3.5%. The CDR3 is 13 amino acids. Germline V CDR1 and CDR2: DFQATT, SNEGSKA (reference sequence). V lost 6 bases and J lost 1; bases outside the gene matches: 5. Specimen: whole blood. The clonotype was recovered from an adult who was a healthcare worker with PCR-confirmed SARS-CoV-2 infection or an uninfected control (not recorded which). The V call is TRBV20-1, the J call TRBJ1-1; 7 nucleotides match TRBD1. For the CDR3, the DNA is TGCAGTGCCCGACAGGGAACGAACACTGAAGCTTTCTTT. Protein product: CSARQGTNTEAFF.